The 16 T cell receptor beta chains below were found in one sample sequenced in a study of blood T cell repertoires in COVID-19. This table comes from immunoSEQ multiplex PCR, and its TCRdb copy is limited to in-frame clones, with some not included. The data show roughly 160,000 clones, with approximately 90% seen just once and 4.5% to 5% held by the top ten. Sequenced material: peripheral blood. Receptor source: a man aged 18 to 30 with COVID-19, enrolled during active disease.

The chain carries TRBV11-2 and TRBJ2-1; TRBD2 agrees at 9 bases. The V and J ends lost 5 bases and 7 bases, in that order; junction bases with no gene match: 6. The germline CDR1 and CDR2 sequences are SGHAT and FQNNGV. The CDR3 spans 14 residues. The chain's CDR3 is CASSPLAGLNEQFF. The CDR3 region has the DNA TGTGCCAGCAGCCCTCTAGCGGGATTAAATGAGCAGTTCTTC.

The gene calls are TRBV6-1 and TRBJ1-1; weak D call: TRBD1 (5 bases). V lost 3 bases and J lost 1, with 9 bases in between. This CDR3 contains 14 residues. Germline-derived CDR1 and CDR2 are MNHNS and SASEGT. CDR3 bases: TGTGCCAGCAGTGACCCAGGGCGGAACACTGAAGCTTTCTTT. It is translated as CASSDPGRNTEAFF.

The CDR3 DNA is TGCGCCAGCAGCTTAGAGGGACTAGCGGCGGCCGAGCAGTACTTC. Amino acid sequence: CASSLEGLAAAEQYF. V and J are TRBV5-1 and TRBJ2-7, with TRBD2 identical over 11 bases. The germline CDR1 and CDR2 sequences are SGHRS and YFSETQ. The CDR3 spans 15 residues. V shed 2 bases and J 6 bases; nucleotides not matched to a gene: 7.

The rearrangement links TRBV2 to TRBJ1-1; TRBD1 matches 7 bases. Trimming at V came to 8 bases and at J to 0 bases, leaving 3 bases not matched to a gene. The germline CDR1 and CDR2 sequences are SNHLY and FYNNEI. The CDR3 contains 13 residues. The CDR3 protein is CASPGQMNTEAFF. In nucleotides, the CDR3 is TGTGCCAGCCCGGGACAGATGAACACTGAAGCTTTCTTT. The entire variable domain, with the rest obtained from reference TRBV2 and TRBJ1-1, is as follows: EPEVTQTPSHQVTQMGQEVILRCVPISNHLYFYWYRQILGQKVEFLVSFYNNEISEKSEIFDDQFSVERPDGSNFTLKIRSTKLEDSAMYFCASPGQMNTEAFFGQGTRLTVV.

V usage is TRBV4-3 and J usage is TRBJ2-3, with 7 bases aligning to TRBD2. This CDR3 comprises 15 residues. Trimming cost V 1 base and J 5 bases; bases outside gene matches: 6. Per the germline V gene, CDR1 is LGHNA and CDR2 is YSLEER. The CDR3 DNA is TGCGCCAGCAGCCAAGGGGGGGGACTCATAGATACGCAGTATTTT. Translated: CASSQGGGLIDTQYF.

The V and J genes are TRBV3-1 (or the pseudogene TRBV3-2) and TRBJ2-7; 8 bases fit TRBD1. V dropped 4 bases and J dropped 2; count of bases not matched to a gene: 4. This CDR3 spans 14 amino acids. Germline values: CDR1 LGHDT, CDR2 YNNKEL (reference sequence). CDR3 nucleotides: TGTGCCAGCAGCCCTGGACAGGGCACCTACGAGCAGTACTTC. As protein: CASSPGQGTYEQYF.

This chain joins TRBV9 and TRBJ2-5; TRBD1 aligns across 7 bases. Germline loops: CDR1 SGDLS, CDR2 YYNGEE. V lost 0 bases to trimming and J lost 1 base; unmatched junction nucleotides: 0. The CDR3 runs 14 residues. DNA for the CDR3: TGTGCCAGCAGCGTAGACAGGGGCCAAGAGACCCAGTACTTC. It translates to CASSVDRGQETQYF. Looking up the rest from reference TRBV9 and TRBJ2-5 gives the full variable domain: DSGVTQTPKHLITATGQRVTLRCSPRSGDLSVYWYQQSLDQGLQFLIQYYNGEERAKGNILERFSAQQFPDLHSELNLSSLELGDSALYFCASSVDRGQETQYFGPGTRLLVL.

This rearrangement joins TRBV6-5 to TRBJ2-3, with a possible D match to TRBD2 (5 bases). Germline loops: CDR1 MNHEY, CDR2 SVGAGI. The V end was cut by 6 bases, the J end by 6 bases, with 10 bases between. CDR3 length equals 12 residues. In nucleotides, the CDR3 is TGTGCCAGCAGCTTCCCGGGGGATACGCAGTATTTT. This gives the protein CASSFPGDTQYF.

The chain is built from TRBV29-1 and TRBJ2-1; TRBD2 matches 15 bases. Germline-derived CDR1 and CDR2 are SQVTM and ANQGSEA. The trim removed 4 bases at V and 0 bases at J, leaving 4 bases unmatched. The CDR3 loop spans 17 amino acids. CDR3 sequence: CSVGGLAGGDSYNEQFF. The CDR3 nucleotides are TGCAGCGTTGGTGGACTAGCGGGAGGGGACTCCTACAATGAGCAGTTCTTC.

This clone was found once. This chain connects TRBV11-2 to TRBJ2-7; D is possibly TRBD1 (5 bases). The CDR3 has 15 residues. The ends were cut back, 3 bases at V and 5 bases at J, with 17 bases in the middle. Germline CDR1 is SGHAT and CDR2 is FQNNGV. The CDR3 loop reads CASSLWGRRVHEQYF. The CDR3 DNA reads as TGTGCCAGCAGCTTGTGGGGCAGGAGAGTCCACGAGCAGTACTTC.

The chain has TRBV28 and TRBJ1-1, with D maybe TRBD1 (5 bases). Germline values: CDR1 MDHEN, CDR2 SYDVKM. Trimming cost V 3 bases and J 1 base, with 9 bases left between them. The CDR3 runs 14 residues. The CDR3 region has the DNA TGTGCCAGCAGTTTTAGGACACGGAACACTGAAGCTTTCTTT. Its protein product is CASSFRTRNTEAFF. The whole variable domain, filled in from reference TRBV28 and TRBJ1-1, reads DVKVTQSSRYLVKRTGEKVFLECVQDMDHENMFWYRQDPGLGLRLIYFSYDVKMKEKGDIPEGYSVSREKKERFSLILESASTNQTSMYLCASSFRTRNTEAFFGQGTRLTVV.

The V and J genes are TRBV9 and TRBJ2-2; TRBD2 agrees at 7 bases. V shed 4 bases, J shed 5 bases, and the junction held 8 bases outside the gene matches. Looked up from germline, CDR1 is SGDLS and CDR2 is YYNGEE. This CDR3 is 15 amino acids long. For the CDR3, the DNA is TGTGCCAGCAGCAAAGGTGGCGGGGGTACCGGGGAGCTGTTTTTT. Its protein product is CASSKGGGGTGELFF.

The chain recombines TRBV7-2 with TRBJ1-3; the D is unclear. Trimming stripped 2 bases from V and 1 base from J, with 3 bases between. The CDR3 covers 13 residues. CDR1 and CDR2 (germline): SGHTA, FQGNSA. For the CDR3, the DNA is TGTGCCAGCAGCTTATATTCTGGAAACACCATATATTTT. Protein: CASSLYSGNTIYF.

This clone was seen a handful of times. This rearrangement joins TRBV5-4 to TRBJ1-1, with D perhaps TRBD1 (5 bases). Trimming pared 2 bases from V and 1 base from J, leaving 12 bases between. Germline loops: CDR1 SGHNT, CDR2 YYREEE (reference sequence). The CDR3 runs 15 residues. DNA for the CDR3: TGTGCCAGCAGCTTAGGGGTACGAACGAACACTGAAGCTTTCTTT. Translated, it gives CASSLGVRTNTEAFF.

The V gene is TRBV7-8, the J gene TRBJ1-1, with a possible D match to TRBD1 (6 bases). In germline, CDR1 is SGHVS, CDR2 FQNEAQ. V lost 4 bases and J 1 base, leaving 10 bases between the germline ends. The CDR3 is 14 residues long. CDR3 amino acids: CASSSRTANTEAFF. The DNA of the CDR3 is TGTGCCAGCAGCTCTCGGACAGCGAACACTGAAGCTTTCTTT.

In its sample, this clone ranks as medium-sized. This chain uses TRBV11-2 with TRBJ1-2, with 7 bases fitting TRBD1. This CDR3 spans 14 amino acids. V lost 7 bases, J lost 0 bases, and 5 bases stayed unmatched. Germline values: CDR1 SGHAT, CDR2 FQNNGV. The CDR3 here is CASTLGQANYGYTF. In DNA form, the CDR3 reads TGTGCCAGCACCCTCGGACAGGCTAACTATGGCTACACCTTC. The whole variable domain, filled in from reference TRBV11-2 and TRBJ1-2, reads EAGVAQSPRYKIIEKRQSVAFWCNPISGHATLYWYQQILGQGPKLLIQFQNNGVVDDSQLPKDRFSAERLKGVDSTLKIQPAKLEDSAVYLCASTLGQANYGYTFGSGTRLTVV.